This T cell receptor (beta chain) was recovered during a study of human T cells and chemical hapten exposure. Sample time point: patch test 3, about 24 weeks after DPC sensitization. Treatment meaning: therapeutic diphenylcyclopropenone sensitization with weekly scalp DPC. V lost 2 bases and J lost 3; bases outside the gene matches: 8. CDR3 size: 17 residues. The V gene's germline CDR1 is MGHRA and CDR2 YSYEKL. In TCRdb, the RACE reads were re-called with MiXCR into one record per CDR3 protein. The sample records about 190,000 distinct CDR3 sequences, more than 20% being singletons. This clonotype was detected a few times.

The rearrangement uses TRBV4-1 and TRBJ2-3, with 10 bases that match TRBD2. This sequence originates from a woman aged 40-49 years with alopecia areata. Some clones in this sample may be carry-over from other donors' samples. The source was whole blood, collected in connection with sensitization to the hapten diphenylcyclopropenone (DPC). The CDR3 DNA sequence: TGCGCCAGCAGCCAACCTCTACTAGCGGGAAGTACAGATACGCAGTATTTT. Translating gives CASSQPLLAGSTDTQYF.